These 19 T cell receptor beta chains came from one sample sequenced in a study of T-cell memory formation after mild COVID-19. TCRdb reanalysed the 5' RACE reads using MiXCR and keeps one entry per CDR3 protein. The sample includes 400,000 to 550,000 distinct CDR3 sequences, 20% to 30% of them seen just once. Source material: PBMCs or a T cell subset sorted from them (not recorded which). The source of these receptors is an adult woman who had mild COVID-19 (a few samples of this study predate the infection). Cell type and time point are not known.

This clonotype has only a few counts. The V and J genes are TRBV12-5 and TRBJ2-7; the match to TRBD1 covers 9 bases. CDR1 and CDR2 (germline): LGHNT, FRNRAP. J was trimmed by 3 bases and V by 6 bases; bases with no gene match: 6. The CDR3 contains 14 residues. CDR3 sequence: CASGRQGGGYEQYF. CDR3 nucleotide sequence: TGTGCTAGTGGCCGACAGGGGGGCGGCTACGAGCAGTACTTC.

This clonotype was detected only a few times. V and J are TRBV7-6 and TRBJ1-2; no firm D call. CDR3 size: 13 residues. V was clipped by 4 bases and J by 1 base, with 7 bases between them. Looked up from germline, CDR1 is SGHVS and CDR2 is FNYEAQ. Here the CDR3 reads CASSSGSNYGYTF. CDR3 nucleotides: TGTGCCAGCAGCTCCGGCAGTAACTATGGCTACACCTTC.

The chain combines TRBV6-2 or TRBV6-3 with TRBJ1-2; maybe TRBD1 (6 bases). This CDR3 comprises 14 residues. Deletions cut 2 bases from V and 3 bases from J, with 10 bases between. Per germline, CDR1 MNHEY and CDR2 SVGEGT. The CDR3 region is CASSYAGEDYGYTF. The CDR3 DNA reads as TGTGCCAGCAGTTACGCAGGGGAAGACTATGGCTACACCTTC.

A few counts support this clonotype. The rearrangement uses TRBV20-1 and TRBJ2-1, with D perhaps matching TRBD2 (5 bases). With 6 bases removed from V and 5 bases from J, the gap between germline ends came to 14 bases. The CDR3 extends over 13 amino acids. CDR1 is DFQATT, CDR2 SNEGSKA, per germline (reference sequence). The CDR3 sequence: CSAPRLLDNEQFF. CDR3 DNA: TGCAGTGCACCTCGACTATTGGACAATGAGCAGTTCTTC.

This clonotype turned up a few times. The chain carries TRBV20-1 and TRBJ2-1; 11 bases match TRBD2. This CDR3 contains 15 residues. V gave up 3 bases and J gave up 9 bases; unmatched junction bases: 10. Germline assignment: CDR1 DFQATT and CDR2 SNEGSKA (reference sequence). As DNA, the CDR3 is TGCAGTGCTAGGGTAGCGGGGGGGCTTTTTAGTGAGCAGTTCTTC. Translated, it gives CSARVAGGLFSEQFF.

The J gene is TRBJ2-3, the V gene TRBV7-9; tentatively, D is TRBD2 (7 bases). The CDR3 has 16 amino acids. Looked up from germline, CDR1 is SEHNR and CDR2 is FQNEAQ (reference sequence). V lost 1 base to trimming and J lost 2 bases, with 13 bases between them. The CDR3 spells CASSLVPGGPTDTQYF. The CDR3 DNA follows: TGTGCCAGCAGCTTAGTCCCCGGGGGGCCCACAGATACGCAGTATTTT.

The chain combines TRBV25-1 with TRBJ1-1; D is possibly TRBD1 (5 bases). The germline CDR1 and CDR2 sequences are MGHDK and SYGVNS. This CDR3 region has 15 residues. The ends were cut back, 1 base at V and 1 base at J, with 10 bases in the middle. The CDR3, as DNA: TGTGCCAGCAGTGAATCTTGGGACGGGAACACTGAAGCTTTCTTT. Amino acids: CASSESWDGNTEAFF.

The genes are TRBV6-4 and TRBJ1-1; the D gene is possibly TRBD1 (5 bases). The V and J ends lost 7 bases and 1 base respectively, with 10 bases between them. The CDR3 runs 13 residues. Per the germline V gene, CDR1 is MRHNA and CDR2 is SNTAGT. The CDR3 bases are TGTGCCAGCAAAAGAGACAGGAACACTGAAGCTTTCTTT. This gives the protein CASKRDRNTEAFF.

The rearrangement joins TRBV5-6 to TRBJ1-5; TRBD1 aligns across 8 bases. The CDR3 runs to 14 residues. V trimming: 4 bases; J trimming: 6 bases; junction bases outside the gene matches: 6. The V gene's germline CDR1 is SGHDT and CDR2 YYEEEE. As DNA, the CDR3 is TGTGCCAGCAGCCTTCGGACAGGGTCTCAGCCCCAGCATTTT. Protein: CASSLRTGSQPQHF. Drawing the rest from reference TRBV5-6 and TRBJ1-5, the complete variable domain is DAGVTQSPTHLIKTRGQQVTLRCSPKSGHDTVSWYQQALGQGPQFIFQYYEEEERQRGNFPDRFSGHQFPNYSSELNVNALLLGDSALYLCASSLRTGSQPQHFGDGTRLSIL.

The rearrangement uses TRBV5-1 and TRBJ2-7, with unresolved D. Trimming removed 3 bases at V and 2 bases at J, with 9 bases between. Germline V gene lookup returns CDR1 SGHRS and CDR2 YFSETQ. This CDR3 is built from 13 residues. This chain's CDR3 is CASSSRAPYEQYF. CDR3 nucleotides: TGCGCCAGCAGCTCAAGGGCACCCTACGAGCAGTACTTC.

The chain carries TRBV7-6 and TRBJ1-4, with TRBD1 matching 11 bases. V trimming: 2 bases; J trimming: 7 bases; junction bases outside the gene matches: 6. CDR3 size: 16 residues. Germline V gene sequence: CDR1 SGHVS, CDR2 FNYEAQ. This chain's CDR3 is CASSLILGQGGEKLFF. The CDR3 DNA reads as TGTGCCAGCAGCTTAATACTGGGACAGGGGGGTGAAAAACTGTTTTTT.

The V and J genes are TRBV12-3 or TRBV12-4 and TRBJ1-2; 7 bases match TRBD1. V was pared by 5 bases and J by 6 bases, with 9 bases of the junction left unmatched. This CDR3 spans 14 amino acids. CDR3 residues: CASSRQGTPHGYTF. Here the CDR3 DNA reads TGTGCCAGCAGTAGACAGGGAACACCCCATGGCTACACCTTC.

The chain joins TRBV5-1 to TRBJ1-6; a weak D match, TRBD1 (5 bases). Deletions cut 1 base from V and 8 bases from J, with 13 bases between. The V gene's germline CDR1 is SGHRS and CDR2 YFSETQ. The CDR3 has 15 amino acids. The CDR3 region has the DNA TGCGCCAGCAGCTTGAATGTAGGGGCCGATTCACCCCTCCACTTT. It yields the protein CASSLNVGADSPLHF.

The chain is built from TRBV29-1 and TRBJ2-5; 9 bases match TRBD2. The germline V gene encodes CDR1 SQVTM and CDR2 ANQGSEA. Germline trimming cut 0 bases from V and 7 bases from J; bases unmatched to any gene: 9. The length of the CDR3 is 15 residues. The CDR3 DNA sequence: TGCAGCGTTGAAGAAGGCGGGAGGGCCGTTCGGACCCAGTACTTC. Protein sequence: CSVEEGGRAVRTQYF.

This clonotype was found a few times. The chain carries TRBV20-1 and TRBJ2-7; a weak D match, TRBD2 (6 bases). CDR3 length: 15 amino acids. Trimming removed 0 bases at V and 0 bases at J, with 12 bases between. Germline CDR1 DFQATT, CDR2 SNEGSKA (reference sequence). CDR3 in amino acids: CSAREARDPSYEQYF. The DNA for the CDR3 is TGCAGTGCTAGAGAGGCGCGGGACCCCTCCTACGAGCAGTACTTC.

There are a few counts of this clonotype. The chain links TRBV15 to TRBJ2-3; weak D call: TRBD2 (6 bases). Trimming stripped 3 bases from V and 4 bases from J, with 11 bases between. Germline values: CDR1 LNHNV, CDR2 YYDKDF (reference sequence). CDR3 length: 14 residues. DNA for the CDR3: TGTGCCACCAGCAGTGGGTGGGGGGCAGATACGCAGTATTTT. Translated, it gives CATSSGWGADTQYF.

This clonotype was counted only a few times. This chain links TRBV7-6 with TRBJ2-3, with 10 bases that match TRBD2. CDR1 and CDR2 from the germline V gene are SGHVS and FNYEAQ. With 0 bases clipped from V and 1 base from J, the junction kept 1 base outside the gene matches. This CDR3 is built from 16 residues. The CDR3 sequence: CASSLALAGGTDTQYF. The CDR3 nucleotides are TGTGCCAGCAGCTTAGCGCTAGCGGGGGGCACAGATACGCAGTATTTT.

This clonotype appeared a few times. The chain recombines TRBV5-1 with TRBJ2-2; D perhaps matches TRBD1 (5 bases). The CDR3 extends over 17 amino acids. Trimming cost V 1 base and J 3 bases, with 16 bases left between them. CDR1 and CDR2 (germline): SGHRS, YFSETQ. CDR3 protein: CASSLIPRAMDTGELFF. The DNA of the CDR3 is TGCGCCAGCAGCTTGATCCCCAGGGCGATGGACACCGGGGAGCTGTTTTTT.

The sample holds a few counts of this clonotype. V usage is TRBV20-1 and J usage is TRBJ2-7; D gene ambiguous. CDR1 is DFQATT and CDR2 is SNEGSKA in the germline V gene (reference sequence). The CDR3 has 14 amino acids. V was shortened by 6 bases and J by 0 bases, with 15 bases between the two germline ends. The CDR3 nucleotides are TGCAGTGCGCAAAGGGCCCGCAGCTCCTACGAGCAGTACTTC. Translated, it gives CSAQRARSSYEQYF.